This T cell receptor beta chain came from a study of shared T cell receptors in the human thymus. V gave up 4 bases and J gave up 4 bases; unmatched junction bases: 2. Germline V gene lookup returns CDR1 SGHRS and CDR2 YFSETQ. There are 14 residues in the CDR3. Generated by immunoSEQ multiplex PCR, the TCRdb table keeps only in-frame clones and is missing some. The sample carries over 350,000 clones, approximately 95% recorded once. The source is a human donor. The genes are TRBV5-1 and TRBJ1-6; 7 bases line up with TRBD1. Specimen: thymocytes. CDR3 in amino acids: CASSLQGYNSPLHF. As DNA, the CDR3 is TGCGCCAGCAGCCTACAGGGGTATAATTCACCCCTCCACTTT.